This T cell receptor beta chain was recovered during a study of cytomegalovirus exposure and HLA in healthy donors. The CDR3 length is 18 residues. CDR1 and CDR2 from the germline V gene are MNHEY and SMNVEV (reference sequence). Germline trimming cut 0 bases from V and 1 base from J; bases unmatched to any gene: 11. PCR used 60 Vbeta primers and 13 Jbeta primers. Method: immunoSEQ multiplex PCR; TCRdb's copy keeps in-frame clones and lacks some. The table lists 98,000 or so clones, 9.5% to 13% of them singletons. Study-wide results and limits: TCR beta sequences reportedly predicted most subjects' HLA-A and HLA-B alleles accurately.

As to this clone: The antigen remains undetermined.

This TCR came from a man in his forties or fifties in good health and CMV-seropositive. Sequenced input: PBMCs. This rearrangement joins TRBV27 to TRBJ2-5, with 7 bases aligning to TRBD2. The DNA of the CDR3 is TGTGCCAGCAGTTTATCAGGTTGGCGGGAGTTGGGCCAAGAGACCCAGTACTTC. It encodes CASSLSGWRELGQETQYF.